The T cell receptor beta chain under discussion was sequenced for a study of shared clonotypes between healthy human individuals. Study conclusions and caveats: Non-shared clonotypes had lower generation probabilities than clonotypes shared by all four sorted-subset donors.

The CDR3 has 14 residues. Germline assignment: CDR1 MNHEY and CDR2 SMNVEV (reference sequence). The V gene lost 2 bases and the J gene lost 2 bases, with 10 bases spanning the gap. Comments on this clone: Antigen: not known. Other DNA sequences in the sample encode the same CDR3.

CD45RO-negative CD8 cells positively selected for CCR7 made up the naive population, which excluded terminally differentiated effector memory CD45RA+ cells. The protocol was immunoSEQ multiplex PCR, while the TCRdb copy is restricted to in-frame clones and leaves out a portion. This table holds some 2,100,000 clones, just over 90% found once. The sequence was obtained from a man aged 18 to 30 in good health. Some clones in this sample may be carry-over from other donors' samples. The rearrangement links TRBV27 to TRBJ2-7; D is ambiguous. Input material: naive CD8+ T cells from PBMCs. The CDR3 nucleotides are TGTGCCAGCAGTTTAAGGGCCTCAACCTACGAGCAGTACTTC. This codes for CASSLRASTYEQYF.